This T cell receptor beta chain was observed in a study of blood T cell repertoires in COVID-19. TCRdb keeps only in-frame clones here, not all; method: immunoSEQ multiplex PCR. Here the sample spans fewer than 500,000 clones, around 90% being singletons. Enrolled during active infection, Seattle patients were then followed longitudinally. The CDR3 has 15 amino acids. The germline CDR1 and CDR2 sequences are SGHDN and FVKESK. Trimming took 2 bases from V and 7 from J, leaving 17 bases between them. The J gene is TRBJ1-1, the V gene TRBV14; D possibly corresponds to TRBD1 (6 bases). This receptor was identified in a man aged 18 to 29 with COVID-19, enrolled during active disease. The material sequenced was peripheral blood. The CDR3 protein is CASSQTARGTLEAFF. CDR3 DNA sequence: TGTGCCAGCAGCCAAACGGCCAGGGGTACACTTGAAGCTTTCTTT.